This T cell receptor (beta chain) comes out of a study of T cells in localized non-small cell lung cancer (dated by TCRdb to 2019 to 2021). Describing the broader study: The study analyzed T cell repertoires of hundreds of early-stage NSCLC patients, comparing tumors and uninvolved tumor-adjacent lungs. The cohort comprised 200 to 300 treatment-naïve NSCLC patients with resected, localized lung tumors. A mean age of about 66 years was recorded for the NSCLC patients, of whom 129 were male and 95 to 110 were female. What the authors observed across the whole study: Of the top 100 tumor clones, a median of approximately 60 were detected in paired uninvolved adjacent lung; under 35 were also among that lung's top 100. Uninvolved tumor-adjacent lung showed the highest T cell clonality, higher than tumor, which suggests more focused antigenic responses in the uninvolved tumor-adjacent lung. Because of the exploratory design, TCR variables were selected using unadjusted p-values without false-discovery rate correction. Because multi-region tumor sequencing was not done, intratumor heterogeneity could not be ruled out. Longer overall survival was associated with higher blood T cell density, whereas shorter survival was associated with higher adjacent-lung clonality.

At diagnosis, peripheral blood, uninvolved tumor-adjacent lung and tumor were collected and stored as a combination of fresh-frozen and FFPE material. Blood samples were analyzed as peripheral blood mononuclear cells for TCR repertoire profiling. The immunoSEQ Assay was used to sequence TCR beta CDR3 regions from DNA. In the authors' own workflow: T cell density was computed as TCR beta template counts normalized to usable DNA estimated by amplifying housekeeping genes. The preseqR package was used to estimate richness by extrapolating to 400,000 templates for PBMC samples and to 120,000 templates for tissue samples. Clonality was defined as one minus Pielou's evenness. To identify tissue-enriched TCRs, differential abundance testing was run on productive amino-acid clonotypes with a minimum total count of 5 and an alpha of 0.1. The Jaccard Index and the Morisita Overlap Index were used to quantify repertoire overlap between compartments. GLIPH clustered TCR beta CDR3s with public tetramer-defined viral CDR3s; viral motifs required at least three viral sequences plus V-gene enrichment. Drawn from immuneACCESS, this table holds only the in-frame rearrangements with V and J called that TCRdb kept. Clones are partly lost; checked studies trace under half to an unresolved V gene and leave the rest unexplained. Clonal size and the V and J genes are those of that table, whereas D and trimming came from the DNA. The sample profile shows about 82,000 clones; roughly 80% of them were found once. The top ten clonotypes cover less than 20% of the sample.

On this clone itself: Its antigen remains unidentified. Base qualities are not at hand, and no much larger clone is one base apart.

Deletion took 4 bases off V and 4 bases off J, with a span of 5 bases between the germline ends. CDR1 and CDR2, looked up from the germline V gene (reference sequence), are SEHNR and FQNEAQ. CDR3 length: 12 amino acids, cysteine to phenylalanine. Just CDR3 DNA is preserved here, 36 bases in frame from base 1. The chain is assembled from TRBV7-9 and TRBJ2-1; no D segment can be confidently identified. This specimen was PBMCs, taken before any cancer treatment. This TCR derives from a man aged 35-69 years with stage II squamous cell lung carcinoma. The CDR3 region reads CASSSTYNEQFF. The nucleotide sequence is TGTGCCAGCAGCTCTACTTACAATGAGCAGTTCTTC.